Below, one T cell receptor (beta chain) is given with its context. Its antigen is still unknown. This sample was included in a study of T cell repertoires and HLA-DP antigens. TCRdb's copy holds only in-frame clones and misses some; the assay was immunoSEQ multiplex PCR. The sample lists around 110,000 clones, about 91% seen once, with about 0.27% in the top ten. Germline-derived CDR1 and CDR2 are SEHNR and FQNEAQ (reference sequence). V was clipped by 5 bases and J by 10 bases; unmatched bases: 12. The CDR3 extends over 16 amino acids. This TCR came from a woman aged 18-35 years in good health and CMV-seronegative. V and J are TRBV7-9 and TRBJ1-6; 9 nucleotides line up with TRBD1. The sample was CD4+ T cells from PBMCs. The CDR3 nucleotides read TGTGCCAGCAGCAAAACAGGGGGCGGGTTCGGATCACCCCTCCACTTT. Encoded protein: CASSKTGGGFGSPLHF. The full variable domain, completed using reference TRBV7-9 and TRBJ1-6, is DTGVSQNPRHKITKRGQNVTFRCDPISEHNRLYWYRQTLGQGPEFLTYFQNEAQLEKSRLLSDRFSAERPKGSFSTLEIQRTEQGDSAMYLCASSKTGGGFGSPLHFGNGTRLTVT.